This TCR beta chain was documented in a study of a mutant IDH1 vaccine in newly diagnosed glioma. The repertoire was sequenced with immunoSEQ multiplex PCR; TCRdb's copy has only in-frame clones and lacks some. The data hold approximately 70,000 clones, with 79% observed a single time. In regard to this clone: The antigen is not known.

Noted time point: baseline, week 1 (first vaccination visit). The treatment is: pre-vaccination baseline after standard-of-care therapy. Donors harbored newly found WHO grade 3 or 4 IDH1-mutant, ATRX-lost astrocytomas. Whole-study findings and limits: Most patients, 85% to 95%, showed vaccine-induced immune responses. With respect to changes in top peripheral T cell clonotypes, pseudoprogression seemed unrelated.

Sequencing was performed on PBMCs, taken from a glioma patient treated with radiotherapy, temozolomide or both. This receptor was identified in a man in his forties or fifties with glioma.

In DNA form, the CDR3 reads TGTGCCTGGAGTGTACAGAAAAACATTCAGTACTTC. Translating it yields CAWSVQKNIQYF. The rearrangement links TRBV30 to TRBJ2-4, with no clear D. CDR3 size: 12 residues. V lost 0 bases to trimming and J lost 4 bases, with 4 bases between them. Germline V gives CDR1 GTSNPN, CDR2 SVGIG (reference sequence).